Sequencing of this TCR beta chain was carried out in a study of T-cell reconstitution after alpha-beta-depleted transplantation in children. Germline V gene sequence: CDR1 MGHRA, CDR2 YSYEKL. Trimming took off 5 bases at V and 2 bases at J, with 21 bases between the two ends. The CDR3 has 17 residues. A TCRbeta library incorporating unique molecular identifiers was prepared. TCRdb processed the PCR reads anew with MiXCR; each CDR3 protein has one entry. This table has roughly 590,000 distinct CDR3 sequences, about 15% appearing once. This TCR was recovered from a human donor who donated a stem cell graft to a child with acute myeloid leukemia. The chain couples TRBV4-1 to TRBJ2-5, with D maybe TRBD1 (7 bases). The sequences come from PBMCs from the stem cell graft donor, collected from the stem cell graft. DNA of the CDR3: TGCGCCAGCAGCTCCCTCGAGGGGGCTGGAGGGCAAGAGACCCAGTACTTC. Its translation is CASSSLEGAGGQETQYF.